The clone carrying this TCR beta chain was recorded only once. No antigen is known for it. The junction shows a germline mismatch at one end, possibly a read error. The CDR3 covers 13 residues. The germline V gene encodes CDR1 PRHDT and CDR2 FYEKMQ (reference sequence). RNA transcripts gave rise to amplified TCR beta CDR3 regions. The HTBI primer set served for first-round RT-PCR of the TCR CDR3. TCRdb re-analysed the multiplex PCR reads in MiXCR, keeping a single row per CDR3 protein. This sample has about 600,000 distinct CDR3 sequences; roughly a sixth occur once, and the top ten carry 2.5% to 4%. The sample comes from a study of T cells in Graves' hyperthyroidism and ophthalmopathy. Looking at the study overall: The initial diagnosis was the point when peripheral blood was collected, ahead of any treatment. Broader study findings: Appearing also in blood were most of the thyroid clonotypes expanded above 0.001.

The sequencing sample was made of blood. This TCR came from a woman between 40 and 50 years old with Graves' ophthalmopathy. This rearrangement joins TRBV13 to TRBJ2-2; D could derive from TRBD1 or TRBD2 (5 bases each). CDR3 DNA sequence: TGTGCCAGCAGCTCCTTTGGGGCCGGGGAGCTGTGTTTT. It encodes CASSSFGAGELCF.